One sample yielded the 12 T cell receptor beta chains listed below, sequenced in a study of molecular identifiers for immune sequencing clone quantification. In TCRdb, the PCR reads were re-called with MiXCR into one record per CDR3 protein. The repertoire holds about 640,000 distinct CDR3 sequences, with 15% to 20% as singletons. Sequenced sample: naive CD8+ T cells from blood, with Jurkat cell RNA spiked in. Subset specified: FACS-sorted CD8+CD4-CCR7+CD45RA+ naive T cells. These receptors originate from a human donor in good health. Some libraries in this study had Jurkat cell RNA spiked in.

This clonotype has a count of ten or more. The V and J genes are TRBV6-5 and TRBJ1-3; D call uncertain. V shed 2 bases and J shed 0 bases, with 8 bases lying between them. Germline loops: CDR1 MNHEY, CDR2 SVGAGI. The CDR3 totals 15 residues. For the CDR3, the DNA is TGTGCCAGCAGTTACCAGGTTCACTCTGGAAACACCATATATTTT. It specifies CASSYQVHSGNTIYF.

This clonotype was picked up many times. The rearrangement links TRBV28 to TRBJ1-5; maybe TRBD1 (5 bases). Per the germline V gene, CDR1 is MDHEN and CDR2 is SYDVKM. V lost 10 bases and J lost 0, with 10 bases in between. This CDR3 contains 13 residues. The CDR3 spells CATQGSSNQPQHF. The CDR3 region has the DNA TGTGCCACCCAGGGCTCTAGCAATCAGCCCCAGCATTTT.

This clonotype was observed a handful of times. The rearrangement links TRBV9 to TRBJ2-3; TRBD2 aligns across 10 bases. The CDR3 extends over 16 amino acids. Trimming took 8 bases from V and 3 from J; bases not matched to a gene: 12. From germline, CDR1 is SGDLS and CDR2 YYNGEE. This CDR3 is CARQYSSGSKTDTQYF. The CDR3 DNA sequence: TGTGCCAGGCAATATTCTAGCGGGAGTAAAACAGATACGCAGTATTTT. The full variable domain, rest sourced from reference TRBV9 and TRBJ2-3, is DSGVTQTPKHLITATGQRVTLRCSPRSGDLSVYWYQQSLDQGLQFLIQYYNGEERAKGNILERFSAQQFPDLHSELNLSSLELGDSALYFCARQYSSGSKTDTQYFGPGTRLTVL.

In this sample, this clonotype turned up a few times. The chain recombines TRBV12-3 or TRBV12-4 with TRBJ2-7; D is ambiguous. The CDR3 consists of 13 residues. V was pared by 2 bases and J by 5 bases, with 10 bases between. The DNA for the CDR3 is TGTGCCAGCAGTTTATACCGTCTCGACGAGCAGTACTTC. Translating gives CASSLYRLDEQYF.

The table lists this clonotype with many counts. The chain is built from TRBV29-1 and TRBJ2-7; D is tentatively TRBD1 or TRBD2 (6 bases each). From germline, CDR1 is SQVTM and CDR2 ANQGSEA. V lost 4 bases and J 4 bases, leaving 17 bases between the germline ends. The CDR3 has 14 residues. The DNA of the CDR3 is TGCAGCGTTGTCGGATGGAGGGGGACTTACGAGCAGTACTTC. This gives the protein CSVVGWRGTYEQYF.

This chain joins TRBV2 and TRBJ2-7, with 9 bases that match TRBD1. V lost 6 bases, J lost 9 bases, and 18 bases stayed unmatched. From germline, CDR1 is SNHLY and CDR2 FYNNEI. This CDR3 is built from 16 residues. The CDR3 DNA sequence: TGTGCCAGCAGGGAACGAAGGACAGGGGAATTCAACGGGCAGTACTTC. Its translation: CASRERRTGEFNGQYF.

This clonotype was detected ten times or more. CDR3 region: CSARDRGPDTQYF. The CDR3 bases are TGCAGTGCTAGAGATAGAGGGCCAGATACGCAGTATTTT. The chain carries TRBV20-1 and TRBJ2-3; D might be TRBD2 (5 bases). Germline-derived CDR1 and CDR2 are DFQATT and SNEGSKA (reference sequence). The V end was cut by 0 bases, the J end by 4 bases, with 8 bases between. This CDR3 is built from 13 residues.

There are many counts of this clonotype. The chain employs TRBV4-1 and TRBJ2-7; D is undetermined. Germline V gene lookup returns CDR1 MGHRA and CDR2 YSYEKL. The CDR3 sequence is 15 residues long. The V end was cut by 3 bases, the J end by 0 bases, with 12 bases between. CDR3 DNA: TGCGCCAGCAGCCACTTGGCCCTGGCCTCCTACGAGCAGTACTTC. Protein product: CASSHLALASYEQYF.

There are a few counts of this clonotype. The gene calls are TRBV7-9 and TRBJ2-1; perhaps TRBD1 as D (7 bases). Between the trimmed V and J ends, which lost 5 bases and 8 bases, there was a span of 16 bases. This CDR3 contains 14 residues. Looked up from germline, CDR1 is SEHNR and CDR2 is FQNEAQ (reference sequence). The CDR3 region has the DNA TGTGCCAGCAGCCCCCCGCGCAGGGGGGATGAGCAGTTCTTC. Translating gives CASSPPRRGDEQFF.

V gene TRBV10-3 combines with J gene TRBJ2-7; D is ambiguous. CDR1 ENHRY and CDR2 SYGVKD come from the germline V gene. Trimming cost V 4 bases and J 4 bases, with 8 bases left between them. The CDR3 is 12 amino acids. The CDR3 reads CAISGPDYEQYF. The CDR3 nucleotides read TGTGCCATCAGTGGCCCCGATTACGAGCAGTACTTC.

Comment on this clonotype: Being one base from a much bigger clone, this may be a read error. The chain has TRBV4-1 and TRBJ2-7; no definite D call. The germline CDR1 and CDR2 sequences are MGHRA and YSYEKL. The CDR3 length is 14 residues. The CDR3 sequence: CASSRDDTRYDQYF. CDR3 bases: TGCGCCAGCAGCCGAGATGACACCCGCTACGATCAGTACTTC.

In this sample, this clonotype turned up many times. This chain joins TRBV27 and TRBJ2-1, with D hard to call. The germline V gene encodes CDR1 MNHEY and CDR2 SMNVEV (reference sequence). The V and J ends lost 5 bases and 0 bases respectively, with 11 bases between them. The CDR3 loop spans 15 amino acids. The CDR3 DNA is TGTGCCAGCAGTCCCGCGCTCAGCTCCTACAATGAGCAGTTCTTC. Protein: CASSPALSSYNEQFF.